This T cell receptor (beta chain) was obtained from a study of shared clonotypes between healthy human individuals. Data came from immunoSEQ multiplex PCR; TCRdb stores just in-frame clones and leaves some out. The repertoire holds a few million clones, with approximately 90% as singletons. This CDR3 spans 14 amino acids. V lost 5 bases and J lost 2, with 11 bases in between. CDR1 and CDR2 (germline): MNHEY, SVGAGI. The sequenced sample consisted of naive CD4+ T cells from PBMCs. The subset was: CD45RA+ positively selected. The sequence derives from a man younger than 35 in good health. Some clones in this sample may be carry-over from other donors' samples. J is TRBJ2-3 and V is TRBV6-5, with a weak D call TRBD2 (5 bases). CDR3 bases: TGTGCCAGCAGTCTGGCGGAGGACACAGATACGCAGTATTTT. This gives the protein CASSLAEDTDTQYF.